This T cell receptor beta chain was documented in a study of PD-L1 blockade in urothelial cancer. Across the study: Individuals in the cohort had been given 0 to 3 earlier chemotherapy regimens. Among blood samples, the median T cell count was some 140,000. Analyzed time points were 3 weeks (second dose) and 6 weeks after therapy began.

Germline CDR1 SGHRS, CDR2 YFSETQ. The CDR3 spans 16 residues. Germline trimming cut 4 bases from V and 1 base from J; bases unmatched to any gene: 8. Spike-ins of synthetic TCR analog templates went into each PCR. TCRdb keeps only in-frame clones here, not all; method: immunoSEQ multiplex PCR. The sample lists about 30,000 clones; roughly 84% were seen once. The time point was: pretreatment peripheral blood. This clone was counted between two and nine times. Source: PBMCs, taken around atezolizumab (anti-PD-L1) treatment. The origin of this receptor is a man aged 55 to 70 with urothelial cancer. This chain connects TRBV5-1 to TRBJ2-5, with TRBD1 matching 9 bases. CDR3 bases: TGCGCCAGCAGCCGCCAGGACAGGGGACGCCAAGAGACCCAGTACTTC. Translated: CASSRQDRGRQETQYF.